The T cell receptor beta chain described here comes from a study of CD8+CD57+ T cells in acquired aplastic anemia. Study overall: Sorted CD4+ plus CD8+ cells gave DNA averaging about 3.2 ug.

About this clonotype itself: Its target is unknown.

CDR3 and TCR beta VDJ profiling relied on genomic DNA as the template. TCRdb processed the reads anew with MiXCR; each CDR3 protein has one entry. The sample lists roughly 290,000 distinct CDR3 sequences; under 60% were seen once. Only patients with CD8+CD57+ cell expansion on flow cytometry were chosen for sequencing. At the time of blood sampling, patients had not yet received any therapy. Points from the study as a whole: Between the patient and control groups, CD8+ Simpson's diversity did not differ significantly.

The germline CDR1 and CDR2 sequences are DFQATT and SNEGSKA (reference sequence). The trim removed 0 bases at V and 6 bases at J, leaving 8 bases unmatched. The CDR3 sequence is 16 residues long. The source of this sequence is a human donor with aplastic anemia. What was sequenced was sorted CD4+, CD8+, or CD8+CD57+ T cells (not recorded which) from PBMCs. V and J are TRBV20-1 and TRBJ1-6, with 7 nucleotides matching TRBD1. The CDR3 DNA follows: TGCAGTGCTAGAGATAGGCCCGGGACAGCTAATTCACCCCTCCACTTT. Translation gives CSARDRPGTANSPLHF.